This T cell receptor (beta chain) appears in the sequencing data of a study of cytomegalovirus exposure and HLA in healthy donors. Whole-study results and caveats: Researchers reported that three CMV-associated chains were confirmed in vitro as CMV antigen-specific. Later analysis associated a missense DCLRE1C variant with TCR beta V- and J-gene trimming.

For this clone: Its specificity is unknown.

The CDR3 runs to 14 residues. The V segment lost 2 bases and the J segment 4 bases; nucleotides outside the gene matches: 3. CDR1 is LGHNA, CDR2 YSLEER, per germline. Primers included in the PCR were 60 Vbeta and 13 Jbeta primers. Sequencing was performed with immunoSEQ multiplex PCR; in TCRdb, only in-frame clones are kept and a portion is missing. Of over 120,000 clones detected, almost 85% appear once; the ten largest clones hold roughly 10%. Participants comprised healthy donors of bone marrow. The TCR sequence derives from a woman aged 55-75 years in good health and CMV-seropositive. The chain recombines TRBV4-3 with TRBJ2-3; 7 positions match TRBD1. The sequenced sample consisted of PBMCs. The CDR3, as DNA: TGCGCCAGCAGCCAAAGGGACAGATCAGATACGCAGTATTTT. This sequence encodes CASSQRDRSDTQYF.